This T cell receptor (beta chain) was captured in a study of CD8 T cells in ankylosing spondylitis. Whole-study results and caveats: Characteristic of ankylosing spondylitis blood, it appeared, was a TCR beta motif comprising 7 to 9 highly homologous variants. The study looked at matched synovial fluid samples from ankylosing spondylitis patients. Disease-linked clones were reported to be significantly enriched there.

This CDR3 is built from 16 residues. Between the trimmed V and J ends, which lost 7 bases and 0 bases, there was a span of 18 bases. This clonotype was seen a handful of times. Its target is not known. MiXCR, run by TCRdb on the 5' RACE reads, gives a single entry per CDR3 protein. The table has almost 250,000 distinct CDR3 sequences, 30% to 35% seen once. The sample taken for sequencing was blood, either unsorted or a sorted T cell fraction (not recorded which). This sequence joins TRBV12-3 or TRBV12-4 and TRBJ1-1, with D uncertain. The clonotype originates from a male donor with ankylosing spondylitis or in good health (not recorded which). This CDR3 reads CASTTPGPRLNTEAFF. CDR3 nucleotide sequence: TGTGCCAGCACGACTCCAGGACCCCGCTTGAACACTGAAGCTTTCTTT.